The 14 T cell receptor beta chains given below trace back to one sample, sequenced in a study of vaccination and CD4 T cells after COVID-19. For these receptors, no antigen is known. The Oncomine TCR Beta short-read assay was what sequenced the DNA obtained from cultured CD4+ T cells. TCRdb re-derived calls from the PCR reads in MiXCR, one entry per CDR3 protein. The top ten clones hold 3% to 3.5% of a sample with some 24,000 distinct CDR3 sequences, roughly 29% of them seen once. Time point noted: late sampling 161 to 241 days after vaccination in a few convalescent patients. The treatment here: approximately nine-day PBMC culture with coronavirus spike peptide pools or control peptides (ViraFEST assay). This sample comprised CD4+ T cells from blood, cultured in vitro, obtained about 7 months after SARS-CoV-2 vaccination. Every receptor here comes from a human donor who had recovered from COVID-19.

On this clonotype: It is unclear where the CDR3 begins or ends on the DNA, so no DNA is shown, and the CDR3 is as TCRdb lists it. This chain uses TRBV10-2 with TRBJ2-7; the DNA was not used to check the table's D call, TRBD1. Germline CDR1 WSHSY, CDR2 SAAADI. The length of the CDR3 is 13 amino acids, counting both ends. CDR3 residues: CASTVGTGIPLGF.

A few counts support this clonotype. The rearrangement joins TRBV28 to TRBJ1-5; TRBD1 matches at 8 bases. CDR3 size: 15 residues. The germline V gene has CDR1 MDHEN and CDR2 SYDVKM. V was clipped by 5 bases and J by 4 bases; unmatched bases: 7. CDR3 sequence: CASSPIRTGNQPQHF. For the CDR3, the DNA is TGTGCCAGCAGTCCGATTCGGACAGGGAATCAGCCCCAGCATTTT.

This clonotype was observed a handful of times. V is TRBV6-5 and J is TRBJ2-7; D perhaps matches TRBD2 (7 bases). Germline values: CDR1 MNHEY, CDR2 SVGAGI. This CDR3 region has 17 residues. V was trimmed by 0 bases and J by 0 bases, leaving 15 bases between them. CDR3 coding DNA: TGTGCCAGCAGTTACTCGTTTGGGGGGGCGAGCTCCTACGAGCAGTACTTC. Residues: CASSYSFGGASSYEQYF.

This clonotype turned up a few times. This sequence joins TRBV28 and TRBJ2-3; a weak D match, TRBD2 (5 bases). Trimming pared 6 bases from V and 2 bases from J, leaving 15 bases between. Germline loops: CDR1 MDHEN, CDR2 SYDVKM. This CDR3 has 15 residues. The chain's CDR3 is CASSLGGLHTDTQYF. The CDR3 nucleotides are TGTGCCAGCAGCCTTGGTGGACTGCACACAGATACGCAGTATTTT.

The V gene is TRBV20-1, the J gene TRBJ2-7; D possibly corresponds to TRBD2 (5 bases). The CDR3 spans 15 residues. Germline V gene sequence: CDR1 DFQATT, CDR2 SNEGSKA (reference sequence). Trimming took off 1 base at V and 2 bases at J, with 15 bases between the two ends. The CDR3 DNA sequence: TGCAGTGCTAGAGGTTCGGCAGGAGGTACCTACGAGCAGTACTTC. Translation: CSARGSAGGTYEQYF.

V is TRBV28 and J is TRBJ2-5; D is uncertain. V gave up 7 bases and J gave up 3 bases, with 6 bases separating them. Germline-derived CDR1 and CDR2 are MDHEN and SYDVKM. The CDR3 is 11 residues long. The CDR3 nucleotides read TGTGCCAGCACAGATAAAGAGACCCAGTACTTC. Residues: CASTDKETQYF. Filled out from reference TRBV28 and TRBJ2-5, the complete variable domain reads DVKVTQSSRYLVKRTGEKVFLECVQDMDHENMFWYRQDPGLGLRLIYFSYDVKMKEKGDIPEGYSVSREKKERFSLILESASTNQTSMYLCASTDKETQYFGPGTRLLVL.

The chain has TRBV20-1 and TRBJ2-3; 10 bases fit TRBD2. The CDR3 is made up of 13 amino acids. Germline lookup yields CDR1 DFQATT and CDR2 SNEGSKA (reference sequence). CDR3 residues: CRMIGTSEDTQYF. CDR3 DNA sequence: TGCAGGATGATCGGGACTAGCGAAGATACGCAGTATTTT.

CDR3 DNA: TGTGCCAGCAGTTTGGGCTACGAGCAGTACTTC. It yields the protein CASSLGYEQYF. The chain is built from TRBV12-3 or TRBV12-4 and TRBJ2-7; no reliable D call. The CDR3 runs 11 residues. V lost 3 bases and J 3 bases, leaving 3 bases between the germline ends.

The rearrangement links TRBV18 to TRBJ2-5; TRBD1 aligns across 7 bases. V lost 3 bases, J lost 1 base, and 11 bases stayed unmatched. The length of the CDR3 is 17 residues. CDR1 and CDR2 (germline): KGHSH, LQKENI. The CDR3 is CASSPPGRAGGQETQYF. The DNA of the CDR3 is TGTGCCAGCTCACCTCCTGGCCGGGCAGGGGGCCAAGAGACCCAGTACTTC.

This clonotype was observed a handful of times. The rearrangement links TRBV10-3 to TRBJ2-3, with 10 bases fitting TRBD1. Trimming took 7 bases from V and 4 from J; bases not matched to a gene: 2. Looked up from germline, CDR1 is ENHRY and CDR2 is SYGVKD. The CDR3 totals 13 residues. In DNA form, the CDR3 reads TGTGCCATCAAAGGACAGGGGGCAGATACGCAGTATTTT. It encodes CAIKGQGADTQYF.

This rearrangement joins TRBV7-3 to TRBJ2-5; a possible D gene is TRBD1 (5 bases). Germline CDR1 SGHTA, CDR2 FQGTGA. This CDR3 region has 15 residues. Trimming removed 5 bases at V and 4 bases at J, with 17 bases between. CDR3 sequence: CASSRAGKRGETQYF. The CDR3 bases are TGTGCCAGCAGCCGAGCAGGGAAAAGAGGAGAGACCCAGTACTTC. Complete variable domain (other parts from reference TRBV7-3 and TRBJ2-5): GAGVSQTPSNKVTEKGKYVELRCDPISGHTALYWYRQSLGQGPEFLIYFQGTGAADDSGLPNDRFFAVRPEGSVSTLKIQRTERGDSAVYLCASSRAGKRGETQYFGPGTRLLVL.

This clonotype was observed a few times. The rearrangement joins TRBV20-1 to TRBJ2-5, with 8 bases aligning to TRBD2. V gave up 5 bases and J gave up 5 bases; unmatched junction bases: 10. CDR3 length equals 14 residues. Germline CDR1 DFQATT, CDR2 SNEGSKA (reference sequence). As DNA, the CDR3 is TGCAGTGCTCAGGCGGGACTAGAGTTTGAGACCCAGTACTTC. This encodes CSAQAGLEFETQYF.

This clonotype has only a few counts. The genes are TRBV28 and TRBJ2-7, with D maybe TRBD1 (5 bases). CDR1 MDHEN and CDR2 SYDVKM come from the germline V gene. Trimming removed 6 bases at V and 3 bases at J, with 18 bases between. The CDR3 has 15 amino acids. The CDR3 DNA reads as TGTGCCAGCAGGACGAGCCAGGGTACAGTCTACGAGCAGTACTTC. Its protein product is CASRTSQGTVYEQYF.

This clonotype was counted between two and nine times. The rearrangement joins TRBV27 to TRBJ1-6; TRBD1 matches at 9 bases. Germline assignment: CDR1 MNHEY and CDR2 SMNVEV (reference sequence). The trim removed 7 bases at V and 7 bases at J, leaving 5 bases unmatched. The CDR3 runs to 14 residues. For the CDR3, the DNA is TGTGCCAGCACTTCCGGACAGGGGAATTCACCCCTCCACTTT. It encodes CASTSGQGNSPLHF.